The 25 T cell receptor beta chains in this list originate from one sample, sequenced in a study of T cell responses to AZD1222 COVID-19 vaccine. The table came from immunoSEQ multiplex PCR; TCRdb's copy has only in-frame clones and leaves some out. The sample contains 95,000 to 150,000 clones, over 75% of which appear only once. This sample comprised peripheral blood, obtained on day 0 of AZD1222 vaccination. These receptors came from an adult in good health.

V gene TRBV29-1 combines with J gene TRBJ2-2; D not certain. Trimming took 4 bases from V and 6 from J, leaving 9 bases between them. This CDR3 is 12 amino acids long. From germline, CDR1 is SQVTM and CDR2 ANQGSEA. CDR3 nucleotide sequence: TGCAGCGTTGTATGGGGATCCGGGGAGCTGTTTTTT. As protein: CSVVWGSGELFF.

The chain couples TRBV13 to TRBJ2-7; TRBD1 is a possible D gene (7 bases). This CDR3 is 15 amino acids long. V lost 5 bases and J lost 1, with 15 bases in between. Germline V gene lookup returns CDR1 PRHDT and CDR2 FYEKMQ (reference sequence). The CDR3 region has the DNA TGTGCCAGCAGCCCCCGGAGGGGGCCGTCCTACGAGCAGTACTTC. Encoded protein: CASSPRRGPSYEQYF.

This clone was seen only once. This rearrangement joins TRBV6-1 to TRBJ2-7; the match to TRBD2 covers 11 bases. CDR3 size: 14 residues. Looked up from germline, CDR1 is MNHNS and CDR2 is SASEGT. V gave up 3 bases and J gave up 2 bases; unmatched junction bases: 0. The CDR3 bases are TGTGCCAGCAGTGATAGCGGGGGGGCCTACGAGCAGTACTTC. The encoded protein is CASSDSGGAYEQYF.

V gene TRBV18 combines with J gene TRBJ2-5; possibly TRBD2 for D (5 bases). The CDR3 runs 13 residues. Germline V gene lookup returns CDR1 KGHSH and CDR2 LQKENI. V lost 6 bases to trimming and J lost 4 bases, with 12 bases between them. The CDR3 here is CASSANRGETQYF. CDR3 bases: TGTGCCAGCTCGGCGAACCGGGGAGAGACCCAGTACTTC.

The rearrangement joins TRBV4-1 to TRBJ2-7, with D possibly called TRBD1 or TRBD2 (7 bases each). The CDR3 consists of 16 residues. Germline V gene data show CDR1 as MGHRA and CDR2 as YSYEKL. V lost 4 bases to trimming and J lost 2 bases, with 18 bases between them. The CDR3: CASSLGRDSGTYEQYF. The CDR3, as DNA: TGCGCCAGCAGCCTGGGGCGGGACAGCGGGACCTACGAGCAGTACTTC.

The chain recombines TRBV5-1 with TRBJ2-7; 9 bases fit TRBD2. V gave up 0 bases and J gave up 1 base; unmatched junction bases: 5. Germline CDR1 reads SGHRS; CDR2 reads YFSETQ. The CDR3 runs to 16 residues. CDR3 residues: CASSLAWTSVSYEQYF. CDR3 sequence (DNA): TGCGCCAGCAGCTTGGCCTGGACTAGCGTATCCTACGAGCAGTACTTC. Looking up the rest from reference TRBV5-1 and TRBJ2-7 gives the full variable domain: KAGVTQTPRYLIKTRGQQVTLSCSPISGHRSVSWYQQTPGQGLQFLFEYFSETQRNKGNFPGRFSGRQFSNSRSEMNVSTLELGDSALYLCASSLAWTSVSYEQYFGPGTRLTVT.

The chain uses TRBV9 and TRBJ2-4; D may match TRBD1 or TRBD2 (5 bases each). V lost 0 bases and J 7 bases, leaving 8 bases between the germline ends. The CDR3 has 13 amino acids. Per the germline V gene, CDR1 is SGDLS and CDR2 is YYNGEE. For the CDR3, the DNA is TGTGCCAGCAGCGTAGCAGGGACCAACATTCAGTACTTC. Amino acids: CASSVAGTNIQYF.

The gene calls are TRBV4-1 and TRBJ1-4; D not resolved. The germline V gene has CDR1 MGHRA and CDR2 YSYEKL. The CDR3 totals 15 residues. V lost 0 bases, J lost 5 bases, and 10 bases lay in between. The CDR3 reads CASSQDDVGNEKLFF. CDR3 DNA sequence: TGCGCCAGCAGCCAAGATGACGTGGGCAATGAAAAACTGTTTTTT.

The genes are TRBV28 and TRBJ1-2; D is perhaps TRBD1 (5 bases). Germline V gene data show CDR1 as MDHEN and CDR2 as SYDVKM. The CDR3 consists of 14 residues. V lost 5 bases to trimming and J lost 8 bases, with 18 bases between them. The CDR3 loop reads CASSPPWDSAGYTF. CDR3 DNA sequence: TGTGCCAGCAGTCCCCCATGGGACTCCGCGGGCTACACCTTC.

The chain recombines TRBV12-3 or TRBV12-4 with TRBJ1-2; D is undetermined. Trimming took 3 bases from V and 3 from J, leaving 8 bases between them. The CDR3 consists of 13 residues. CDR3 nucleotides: TGTGCCAGCAGTTTGGAAGGTTACTATGGCTACACCTTC. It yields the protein CASSLEGYYGYTF.

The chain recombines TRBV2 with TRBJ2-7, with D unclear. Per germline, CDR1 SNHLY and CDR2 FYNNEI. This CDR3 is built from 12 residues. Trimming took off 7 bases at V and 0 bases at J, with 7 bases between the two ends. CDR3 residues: CASNGDSYEQYF. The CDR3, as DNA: TGTGCCAGCAATGGGGACTCCTACGAGCAGTACTTC.

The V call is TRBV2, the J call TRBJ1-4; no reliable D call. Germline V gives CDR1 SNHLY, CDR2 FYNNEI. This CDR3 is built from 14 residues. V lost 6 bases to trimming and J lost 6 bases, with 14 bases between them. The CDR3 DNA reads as TGTGCCAGCAGGCAGACGGAAAAAGATGAAAAACTGTTTTTT. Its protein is CASRQTEKDEKLFF.

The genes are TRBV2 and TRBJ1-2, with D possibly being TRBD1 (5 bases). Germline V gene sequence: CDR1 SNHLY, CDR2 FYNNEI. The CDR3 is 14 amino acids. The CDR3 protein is CACHAGTTNYGYTF. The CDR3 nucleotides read TGTGCTTGCCACGCCGGGACGACGAACTATGGCTACACCTTC.

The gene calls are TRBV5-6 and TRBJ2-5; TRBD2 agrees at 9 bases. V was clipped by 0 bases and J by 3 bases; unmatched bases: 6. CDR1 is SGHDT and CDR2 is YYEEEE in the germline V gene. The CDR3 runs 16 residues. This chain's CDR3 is CASSLAQSSGEETQYF. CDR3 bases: TGTGCCAGCAGCTTGGCCCAGTCTAGCGGGGAAGAGACCCAGTACTTC.

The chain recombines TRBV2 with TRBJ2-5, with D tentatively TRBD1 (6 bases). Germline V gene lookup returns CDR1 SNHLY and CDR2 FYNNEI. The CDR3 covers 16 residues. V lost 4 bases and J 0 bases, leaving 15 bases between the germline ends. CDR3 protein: CASSVMTGWYQETQYF. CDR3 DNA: TGTGCCAGCAGTGTCATGACAGGCTGGTACCAAGAGACCCAGTACTTC.

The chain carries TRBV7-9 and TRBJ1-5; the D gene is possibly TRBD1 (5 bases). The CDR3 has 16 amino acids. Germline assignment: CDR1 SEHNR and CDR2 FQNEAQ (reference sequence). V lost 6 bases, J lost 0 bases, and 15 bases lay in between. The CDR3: CASSPSQGLSNQPQHF. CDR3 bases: TGTGCCAGCAGTCCATCTCAGGGCCTTAGCAATCAGCCCCAGCATTTT.

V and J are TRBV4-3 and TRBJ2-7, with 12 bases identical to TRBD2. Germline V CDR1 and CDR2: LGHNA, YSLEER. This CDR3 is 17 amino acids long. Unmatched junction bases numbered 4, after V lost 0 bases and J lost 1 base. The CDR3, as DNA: TGCGCCAGCAGCCAAGATAAAGGACTAGCGGGGTCCTACGAGCAGTACTTC. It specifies CASSQDKGLAGSYEQYF.

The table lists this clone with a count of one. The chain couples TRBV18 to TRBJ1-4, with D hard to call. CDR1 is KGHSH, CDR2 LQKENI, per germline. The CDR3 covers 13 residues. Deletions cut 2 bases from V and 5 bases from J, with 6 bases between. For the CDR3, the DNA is TGTGCCAGCTCACCATCGAGGAATGAAAAACTGTTTTTT. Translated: CASSPSRNEKLFF.

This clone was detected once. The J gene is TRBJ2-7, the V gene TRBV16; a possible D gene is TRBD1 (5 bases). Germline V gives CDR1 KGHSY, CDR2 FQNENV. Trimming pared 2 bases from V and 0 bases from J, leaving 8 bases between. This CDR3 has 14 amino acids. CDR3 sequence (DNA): TGTGCCAGCAGCCAACAAGGGGACTCCTACGAGCAGTACTTC. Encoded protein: CASSQQGDSYEQYF.

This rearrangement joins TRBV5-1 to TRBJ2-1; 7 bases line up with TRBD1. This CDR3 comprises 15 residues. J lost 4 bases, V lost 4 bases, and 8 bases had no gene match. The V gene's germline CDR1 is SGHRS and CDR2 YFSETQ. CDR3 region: CASSLSRDRYNEQFF. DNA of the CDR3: TGCGCCAGCAGCCTATCCCGGGACAGATACAATGAGCAGTTCTTC.

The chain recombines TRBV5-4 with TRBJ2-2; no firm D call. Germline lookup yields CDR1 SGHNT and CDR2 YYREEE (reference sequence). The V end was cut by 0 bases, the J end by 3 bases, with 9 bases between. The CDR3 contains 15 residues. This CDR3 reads CASSLAAAYTGELFF. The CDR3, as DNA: TGTGCCAGCAGCTTGGCCGCGGCCTACACCGGGGAGCTGTTTTTT.

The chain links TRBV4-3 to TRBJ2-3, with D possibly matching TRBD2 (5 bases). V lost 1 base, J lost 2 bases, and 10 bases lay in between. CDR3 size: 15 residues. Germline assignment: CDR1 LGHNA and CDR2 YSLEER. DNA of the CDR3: TGCGCCAGCAGCCAAGGAGCGGCTACCACAGATACGCAGTATTTT. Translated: CASSQGAATTDTQYF.

CDR3 sequence reads: CASSIRDQFGYTF. CDR3 DNA: TGTGCCAGCAGCATCCGGGACCAGTTTGGCTACACCTTC. The rearrangement joins TRBV7-9 to TRBJ1-2, with D perhaps TRBD1 (5 bases). There are 13 residues in the CDR3. V dropped 5 bases and J dropped 7 bases, with 14 bases sitting between them. The V gene's germline CDR1 is SEHNR and CDR2 FQNEAQ (reference sequence).

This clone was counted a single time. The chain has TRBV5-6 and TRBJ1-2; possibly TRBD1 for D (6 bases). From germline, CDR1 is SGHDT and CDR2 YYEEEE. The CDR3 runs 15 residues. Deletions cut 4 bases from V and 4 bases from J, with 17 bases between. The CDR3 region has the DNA TGTGCCAGCAGCAAAAGACAGGCCCTGGGCTATGGCTACACCTTC. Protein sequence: CASSKRQALGYGYTF.

The CDR3 DNA reads TGTGCCAGCAGCCAAGTCGGGGCGATCTCTGGAAACACCATATATTTT. This gives the protein CASSQVGAISGNTIYF. The chain links TRBV6-6 to TRBJ1-3, with D possibly being TRBD1 (5 bases). The CDR3 contains 16 residues. V shed 6 bases and J shed 0 bases, with 15 bases lying between them. The germline CDR1 and CDR2 sequences are MNHNY and SVGAGI (reference sequence).